What follows are 7 T cell receptor beta chains derived from one specimen sequenced in a study of OX40 agonist ivuxolimab in advanced cancers. Using immunoSEQ multiplex PCR, the repertoire was profiled, and TCRdb retains in-frame clones only, with some absent. The sample consists of fewer than 70,000 clones, under 95% of them appearing once. Material: CD4+ or CD8+ T cells sorted from blood, obtained in a trial of the OX40 agonist ivuxolimab. These receptors were obtained from an adult with an advanced solid tumor such as melanoma, head and neck, liver or kidney cancer.

The chain couples TRBV5-1 to TRBJ2-5, with 8 positions matching TRBD1. The CDR3 has 14 residues. V lost 3 bases, J lost 2 bases, and 3 bases stayed unmatched. Germline V gene lookup returns CDR1 SGHRS and CDR2 YFSETQ. The CDR3 DNA follows: TGCGCCAGCAGCTACAGGGGGAGACAAGAGACCCAGTACTTC. It translates to CASSYRGRQETQYF.

V is TRBV7-9 and J is TRBJ2-3, with 10 bases lining up with TRBD2. V trimming: 2 bases; J trimming: 1 base; junction bases outside the gene matches: 12. The CDR3 is 19 amino acids. Germline-derived CDR1 and CDR2 are SEHNR and FQNEAQ (reference sequence). CDR3 protein: CASSLKVGGLAGGTDTQYF. Written as DNA, the CDR3 is TGTGCCAGCAGCTTAAAGGTAGGTGGGCTAGCGGGAGGCACAGATACGCAGTATTTT.

The rearrangement links TRBV30 to TRBJ2-7, with D perhaps matching TRBD1 (5 bases). Germline assignment: CDR1 GTSNPN and CDR2 SVGIG (reference sequence). V dropped 1 base and J dropped 0 bases, with 13 bases sitting between them. CDR3 size: 15 residues. In DNA form, the CDR3 reads TGTGCCTGGAGTGACGGACATTACTACTCCTACGAGCAGTACTTC. Its translation is CAWSDGHYYSYEQYF. Looking up the rest from reference TRBV30 and TRBJ2-7 gives the full variable domain: SQTIHQWPATLVQPVGSPLSLECTVEGTSNPNLYWYRQAAGRGLQLLFYSVGIGQISSEVPQNLSASRPQDRQFILSSKKLLLSDSGFYLCAWSDGHYYSYEQYFGPGTRLTVT.

This sequence joins TRBV30 and TRBJ1-6, with D hard to call. V was cut by 3 bases and J by 4 bases, with 16 bases left in between. This CDR3 has 16 residues. Germline CDR1 GTSNPN, CDR2 SVGIG (reference sequence). The CDR3 bases are TGTGCCTGGAGACTTTCCGGCAGCCAATATAATTCACCCCTCCACTTT. Protein sequence: CAWRLSGSQYNSPLHF.

The chain recombines TRBV7-2 with TRBJ2-3; the match to TRBD2 covers 10 bases. Germline values: CDR1 SGHTA, CDR2 FQGNSA. The CDR3 is 16 amino acids. V lost 2 bases and J lost 5; bases outside the gene matches: 7. The CDR3 nucleotides are TGTGCCAGCAGCTTAAGCGGGAGGGCCGCAGGAGATACGCAGTATTTT. Protein: CASSLSGRAAGDTQYF.

The chain has TRBV5-4 and TRBJ1-5, with D hard to call. V dropped 0 bases and J dropped 7 bases, with 17 bases sitting between them. This CDR3 is 16 amino acids long. CDR1 and CDR2 from the germline V gene are SGHNT and YYREEE (reference sequence). CDR3 sequence: CASSLGSVRIRQPQHF. The CDR3 bases are TGTGCCAGCAGCTTGGGTTCGGTCAGAATAAGACAGCCCCAGCATTTT.

This chain links TRBV18 with TRBJ1-1, with TRBD1 as a possible D gene (6 bases). The CDR3 consists of 13 residues. In germline, CDR1 is KGHSH, CDR2 LQKENI. Trimming stripped 8 bases from V and 3 bases from J, with 13 bases between. CDR3 bases: TGTGCCAGCGCGCAGGGGAGGGACACTGAAGCTTTCTTT. Its protein is CASAQGRDTEAFF. Supplemented by reference TRBV18 and TRBJ1-1, the full variable domain reads NAGVMQNPRHLVRRRGQEARLRCSPMKGHSHVYWYRQLPEEGLKFMVYLQKENIIDESGMPKERFSAEFPKEGPSILRIQQVVRGDSAAYFCASAQGRDTEAFFGQGTRLTVV.